The subject of this entry is one TCR beta chain. In this sample, this clone turned up once. Its target antigen remains unknown. Base qualities are not recorded, but no much larger clone differs from it by a single base. This entry comes from a study of a mutant IDH1 vaccine in newly diagnosed glioma (dated by TCRdb to the early 2020s). About the investigation overall: In the chemotherapy-containing groups, vaccination started alongside temozolomide cycles, whereas in patients who had radiotherapy alone it started 4-6 weeks after radiotherapy. Longitudinal TCRB deep sequencing was done for about two dozen treated patients, wherever samples were available for exploratory analyses. Prior to enrollment, standard therapy consisting of radiotherapy alone, temozolomide alone, or radiochemotherapy with temozolomide had been administered to patients, with the combination being received by most patients. Of the 32 patients who were treated, about 62% were male and about 40% were female, and the mean age was around 40 years. Peripheral blood was drawn at six visits: V03 (baseline), V05, V07, V10, V12 and V13. The week-35 safety follow-up was designated visit V12, and the week-47 end of study was designated visit V13. Here is what the overall study found, with its caveats: Pseudoprogression seemed to be unrelated to changes in the top peripheral T cell clonotypes found by TCRB sequencing. Immune responses induced by the vaccine were seen in about 93% of patients across multiple MHC alleles. Selection of PBMC samples for TCRB deep sequencing was based on availability. The authors noted that analyses of patient blood samples could not be reproduced because of sample limitations.

Based on the germline V gene, the CDR1 and CDR2 sequences are LGHNA and YNFKEQ. The junction shows trimming of 0 bases on V and 5 bases on J, plus 13 bases between the germline ends. The CDR3, from cysteine to phenylalanine, totals 15 residues. The retained sequence is limited to the CDR3, 45 bases, with the frame set at the first base. Reading the label with the study, this specimen's time point is: week 47, end of study. Each vaccine dose, consisting of 300 ug of a 20-mer mutant IDH1 peptide in Montanide, was administered subcutaneously with topical imiquimod. Patients were given eight vaccinations, in weeks 1, 3, 5, 7, 11, 15, 19 and 23, which matched visits V03 through V10. Donors had newly diagnosed WHO grade 3 or 4 IDH1-mutant astrocytomas with loss of nuclear ATRX. The samples were drawn from NOA16, a multicentre, single-arm, open-label phase I trial in Germany that tested a mutant IDH1 peptide vaccine in humans for the first time. Genomic DNA for TCRB sequencing was extracted from EDTA blood using the DNeasy Blood and Tissue Kit.

The library was produced with the immunoSEQ multiplex PCR assay. The hsTCRB Kit was used according to the manufacturer's protocol to amplify rearranged TCR beta chain sequences. TCRB libraries were sequenced on an Illumina MiSeq. The paper's processing steps were these. Demultiplexing, trimming and gene mapping were performed with the kit vendor's proprietary platform. TCRdb retrieved this table from immuneACCESS and kept in-frame rearrangements only. Not all clones are present; in checked studies, unresolved V genes account for under half, and no reason is known for the remainder. V, J and clone size derive from that table, while D and trimming were established from the DNA sequence. Present in this sample are some 60,000 clones, less than 90% of which were seen just once. The leading ten clones occupy about 3.2% of the sample.

The sequenced sample was PBMCs, obtained from a glioma patient whose treatment included an IDH1 peptide vaccine. The sequence was obtained from a woman aged 50 to 65 with glioma. The chain is made from TRBV4-2 and TRBJ2-5; the D gene could be either TRBD1 or TRBD2, each agreeing at 5 bases. The CDR3 reads CASSQELGDGETQYF. The nucleotide sequence reads as follows: TGTGCCAGCAGCCAAGAACTAGGGGATGGGGAGACCCAGTACTTC.